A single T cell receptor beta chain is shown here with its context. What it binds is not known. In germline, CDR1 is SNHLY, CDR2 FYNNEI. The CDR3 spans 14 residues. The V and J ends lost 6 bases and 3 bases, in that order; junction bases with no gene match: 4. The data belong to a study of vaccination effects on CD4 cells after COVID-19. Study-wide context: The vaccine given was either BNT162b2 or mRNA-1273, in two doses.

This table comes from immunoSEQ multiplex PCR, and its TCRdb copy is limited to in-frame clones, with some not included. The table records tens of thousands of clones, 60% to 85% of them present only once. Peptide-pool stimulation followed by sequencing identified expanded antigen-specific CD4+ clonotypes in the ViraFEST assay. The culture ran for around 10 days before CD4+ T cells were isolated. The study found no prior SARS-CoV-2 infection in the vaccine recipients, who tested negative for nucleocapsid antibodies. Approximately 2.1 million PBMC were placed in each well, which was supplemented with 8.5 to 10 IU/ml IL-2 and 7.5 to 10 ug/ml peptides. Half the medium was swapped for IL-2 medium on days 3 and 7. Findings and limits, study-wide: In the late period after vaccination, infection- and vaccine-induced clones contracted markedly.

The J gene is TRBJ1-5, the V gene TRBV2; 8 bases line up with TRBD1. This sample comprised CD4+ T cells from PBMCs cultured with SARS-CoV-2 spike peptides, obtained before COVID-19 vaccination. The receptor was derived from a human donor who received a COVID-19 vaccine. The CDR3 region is CASSRGRNNQPQHF. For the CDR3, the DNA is TGTGCCAGCAGCAGGGGGCGGAACAATCAGCCCCAGCATTTT.